The present T cell receptor (beta chain) was sequenced within a study of cytomegalovirus exposure and HLA in healthy donors. The PCR ran on 60 Vbeta and 13 Jbeta primers. Profiling relied on immunoSEQ multiplex PCR, and the TCRdb table lists in-frame clones only, not all of them. The sample gives fewer than 150,000 clones, more than 60% of which show up once; about 2.5% is in the top ten. The sample was PBMCs. This TCR was recovered from a male donor in good health and CMV-seronegative.

The DNA of the CDR3 is TGTGCCAGCTCACCACTCCAACAGGCCTCTGGAAACACCATATATTTT. Its protein is CASSPLQQASGNTIYF. The gene calls are TRBV18 and TRBJ1-3; D perhaps matches TRBD1 (5 bases). V was clipped by 1 base and J by 0 bases, with 10 bases between them. The CDR3 is 16 amino acids. Germline V gene data show CDR1 as KGHSH and CDR2 as LQKENI. Variable domain in full (rest from reference TRBV18 and TRBJ1-3): NAGVMQNPRHLVRRRGQEARLRCSPMKGHSHVYWYRQLPEEGLKFMVYLQKENIIDESGMPKERFSAEFPKEGPSILRIQQVVRGDSAAYFCASSPLQQASGNTIYFGEGSWLTVV.